These T cell receptor beta chains were read from a single sample in a study of identical twins' blood T cells. TCRdb redid the calling of the 5' RACE reads with MiXCR, one entry per CDR3 protein. The top ten hold 6% to 7% of the sample, which has a few hundred thousand distinct CDR3 sequences, over 25% seen once. Sequences were obtained from PBMCs. The receptors were sampled from a woman between 18 and 50 years old in good health. The CDR3 runs from the conserved cysteine through the conserved F or W. D genes are given only for firm matches. Clone size, where shown, is once, few, many, or a class for clones that have expanded.

V gene: TRBV5-1
J gene: TRBJ2-2
CDR3 length: 14
D gene: TRBD2
clone size: many
CDR3 protein: CASSLAANTGELFF
CDR3 DNA: TGTGCCAGCAGCCTAGCGGCGAACACCGGGGAGCTGTTTTTT

V gene: TRBV29-1
J gene: TRBJ1-6
CDR3 length: 13
D gene: TRBD1
clone size: -
CDR3 protein: CSVALDRNTPLHF
CDR3 DNA: TGCAGCGTTGCTTTGGACAGGAATACACCCCTCCACTTT

V gene: TRBV20-1
J gene: TRBJ1-1
CDR3 length: 12
D gene: -
clone size: -
CDR3 protein: CSARGADTEAFF
CDR3 DNA: TGCAGTGCTAGAGGGGCGGACACTGAAGCTTTCTTT

V gene: TRBV20-1
J gene: TRBJ2-1
CDR3 length: 14
D gene: -
clone size: few
CDR3 protein: CSARDVRVYNEQFF
CDR3 DNA: TGCAGTGCTAGAGATGTGCGGGTTTACAATGAGCAGTTCTTC

V gene: TRBV7-9
J gene: TRBJ1-4
CDR3 length: 15
D gene: -
clone size: few
CDR3 protein: CASSLVDATNEKLFF
CDR3 DNA: TGTGCCAGCAGCTTAGTCGATGCAACTAATGAAAAACTGTTTTTT

V gene: TRBV6-1
J gene: TRBJ1-1
CDR3 length: 14
D gene: -
clone size: few
CDR3 protein: CASSEMGRDTEAFF
CDR3 DNA: TGTGCCAGCAGTGAGATGGGCCGGGATACTGAAGCTTTCTTT

V gene: TRBV5-1
J gene: TRBJ2-1
CDR3 length: 16
D gene: TRBD2
clone size: few
CDR3 protein: CASSPTGGSSYNEQFF
CDR3 DNA: TGCGCCAGCAGCCCTACGGGGGGGAGCTCCTACAATGAGCAGTTCTTC

V gene: TRBV4-3
J gene: TRBJ1-3
CDR3 length: 16
D gene: -
clone size: -
CDR3 protein: CASSQDWDPSGNTIYF
CDR3 DNA: TGCGCCAGCAGCCAAGATTGGGACCCCTCTGGAAACACCATATATTTT

V gene: TRBV9
J gene: TRBJ2-5
CDR3 length: 14
D gene: -
clone size: -
CDR3 protein: CAGSVAQNQETQYF
CDR3 DNA: TGTGCCGGCAGCGTAGCGCAAAACCAAGAGACCCAGTACTTC

V gene: TRBV7-2
J gene: TRBJ1-2
CDR3 length: 14
D gene: -
clone size: -
CDR3 protein: CASSLASESYGYTF
CDR3 DNA: TGTGCCAGCAGCTTAGCGTCGGAGAGCTATGGCTACACCTTC

V gene: TRBV14
J gene: TRBJ2-1
CDR3 length: 12
D gene: -
clone size: -
CDR3 protein: CASSQVFGEQFF
CDR3 DNA: TGTGCCAGCAGCCAAGTCTTCGGCGAGCAGTTCTTC

V gene: TRBV16
J gene: TRBJ2-7
CDR3 length: 14
D gene: -
clone size: many
CDR3 protein: CASSPFGQTGEQYF
CDR3 DNA: TGTGCCAGCAGCCCCTTCGGGCAGACAGGAGAGCAGTACTTC

V gene: TRBV5-1
J gene: TRBJ1-1
CDR3 length: 17
D gene: TRBD1
clone size: many
CDR3 protein: CASSLWGPTGIIAEAFF
CDR3 DNA: TGCGCCAGCAGCTTGTGGGGACCGACAGGGATCATCGCTGAAGCTTTCTTT

V gene: TRBV3-1
J gene: TRBJ1-2
CDR3 length: 13
D gene: -
clone size: few
CDR3 protein: CASSHRDPDGYTF
CDR3 DNA: TGTGCCAGCAGCCACCGGGACCCCGATGGCTACACCTTC

V gene: TRBV7-9
J gene: TRBJ1-3
CDR3 length: 16
D gene: -
clone size: -
CDR3 protein: CASSPPQQASGSTIYF
CDR3 DNA: TGTGCCAGCAGCCCCCCCCAGCAGGCCTCTGGAAGCACCATATATTTT

V gene: TRBV27
J gene: TRBJ1-1
CDR3 length: 13
D gene: -
clone size: -
CDR3 protein: CASSFGGGSEAFF
CDR3 DNA: TGTGCCAGCAGTTTTGGAGGGGGGAGTGAAGCTTTCTTT

V gene: TRBV20-1
J gene: TRBJ1-2
CDR3 length: 16
D gene: -
clone size: few
CDR3 protein: CSARDHLGSGDYGYTF
CDR3 DNA: TGCAGTGCTAGAGACCACCTCGGGTCGGGGGACTATGGCTACACCTTC

V gene: TRBV10-3
J gene: TRBJ1-2
CDR3 length: 13
D gene: TRBD1
clone size: few
CDR3 protein: CAITRTGGYGYTF
CDR3 DNA: TGTGCCATCACCAGGACAGGGGGCTATGGCTACACCTTC

V gene: TRBV7-6
J gene: TRBJ1-2
CDR3 length: 14
D gene: -
clone size: -
CDR3 protein: CASSLAGEGAGYTF
CDR3 DNA: TGTGCCAGCAGCTTAGCTGGGGAGGGAGCTGGCTACACCTTC

V gene: TRBV2
J gene: TRBJ2-1
CDR3 length: 12
D gene: -
clone size: few
CDR3 protein: CASRRLGGEQFF
CDR3 DNA: TGTGCCAGCAGGAGGCTGGGAGGTGAGCAGTTCTTC

V gene: TRBV28
J gene: TRBJ1-1
CDR3 length: 14
D gene: -
clone size: few
CDR3 protein: CASSSGRTNTEAFF
CDR3 DNA: TGTGCCAGCAGTTCCGGACGGACGAACACTGAAGCTTTCTTT

V gene: TRBV2
J gene: TRBJ1-2
CDR3 length: 12
D gene: -
clone size: many
CDR3 protein: CASSEQGDGYTF
CDR3 DNA: TGTGCCAGCAGTGAACAGGGTGACGGCTACACCTTC

V gene: TRBV6-5
J gene: TRBJ1-1
CDR3 length: 13
D gene: -
clone size: -
CDR3 protein: CASSYLRYTEAFF
CDR3 DNA: TGTGCCAGCAGTTACTTGCGGTACACTGAAGCTTTCTTT

V gene: TRBV27
J gene: TRBJ2-5
CDR3 length: 13
D gene: -
clone size: few
CDR3 protein: CASSFTEEETQYF
CDR3 DNA: TGTGCCAGCAGTTTTACGGAGGAAGAGACCCAGTACTTC

V gene: TRBV29-1
J gene: TRBJ2-2
CDR3 length: 15
D gene: -
clone size: few
CDR3 protein: CSVEAGTTNTGELFF
CDR3 DNA: TGCAGCGTTGAGGCGGGGACAACGAACACCGGGGAGCTGTTTTTT

V gene: TRBV3-1
J gene: TRBJ1-2
CDR3 length: 16
D gene: -
clone size: -
CDR3 protein: CASSHHFLQESYGYTF
CDR3 DNA: TGTGCCAGCAGCCACCATTTTCTACAGGAGAGCTATGGCTACACCTTC

V gene: TRBV5-1
J gene: TRBJ1-6
CDR3 length: 15
D gene: -
clone size: -
CDR3 protein: CASSLLQGGDPPLHF
CDR3 DNA: TGCGCCAGCAGCTTGTTACAGGGAGGAGATCCACCCCTCCACTTT

V gene: TRBV7-2
J gene: TRBJ2-1
CDR3 length: 12
D gene: -
clone size: -
CDR3 protein: CTSGVVYNEQFF
CDR3 DNA: TGTACCAGCGGAGTCGTGTACAATGAGCAGTTCTTC

V gene: TRBV5-1
J gene: TRBJ2-1
CDR3 length: 13
D gene: -
clone size: many
CDR3 protein: CASSLASIGAPFF
CDR3 DNA: TGCGCCAGCAGCTTGGCCTCTATAGGGGCCCCGTTCTTC